The table lists the clone carrying this T cell receptor (beta chain) with a few counts. Germline V lookup: CDR1 ENHRY, CDR2 SYGVKD. V was trimmed by 2 bases and J by 5 bases, leaving 9 bases between them. This CDR3 region has 13 residues. The sample belongs to a study of T-cell memory formation after mild COVID-19. MiXCR was run by TCRdb on the 5' RACE reads, yielding one entry per CDR3 protein. The repertoire holds roughly 370,000 distinct CDR3 sequences, with roughly 15% as singletons. The TCR comes from a man between 18 and 35 years old who had mild COVID-19 (a few samples of this study predate the infection). Cell type and time point are not known. What was sequenced was PBMCs or a T cell subset sorted from them (not recorded which). The chain carries TRBV10-3 and TRBJ1-1; tentative D call: TRBD1 (5 bases). The CDR3 is CAISEGDLTEAFF. The CDR3 nucleotides are TGTGCCATCAGTGAGGGGGACTTAACTGAAGCTTTCTTT.